Listed here are 10 T cell receptor beta chains from one sample, sequenced in a study of beta chain features in type 1 diabetes. Study findings and constraints: Shortening of TCRB CDR3s, moderate but significant, appeared in all four CD4+ subsets of Type 1 diabetes patients.

Since all of the isolated RNA was reverse transcribed, expressed TCRB transcripts were what got sequenced. Only in-frame clones appear in the TCRdb table, and some are missing; sequencing was by immunoSEQ multiplex PCR. The sample holds roughly 350,000 clones, 8.5% to 10% seen once. These receptors are not linked to any known antigen. The material sequenced was central memory CD4+ T cells from blood. The receptors shown here come from a man aged 25-40 years with type 1 diabetes.

The chain combines TRBV6-6 with TRBJ2-2; 8 positions agree with TRBD1. J lost 1 base, V lost 6 bases, and 1 base had no gene match. CDR3 length: 14 residues. Germline V gives CDR1 MNHNY, CDR2 SVGAGI (reference sequence). CDR3 sequence: CASRGQVNTGELFF. The CDR3 DNA sequence: TGTGCCAGCAGGGGACAGGTGAACACCGGGGAGCTGTTTTTT.

This clone was recorded at least ten times. V and J are TRBV28 and TRBJ2-7; 10 positions agree with TRBD2. The CDR3 contains 14 residues. J gave up 4 bases and V 6 bases, and 6 bases lay outside the gene matches. Germline lookup yields CDR1 MDHEN and CDR2 SYDVKM. CDR3 DNA sequence: TGTGCCAGCAGCTGGACTAGCGGACAATACGAGCAGTACTTC. This sequence encodes CASSWTSGQYEQYF.

The table lists this clone with many counts. The chain links TRBV6-6 to TRBJ1-1; no reliable D call. Germline assignment: CDR1 MNHNY and CDR2 SVGAGI (reference sequence). V lost 5 bases to trimming and J lost 1 base, with 11 bases between them. This CDR3 region has 14 residues. The CDR3, as DNA: TGTGCCAGCAGTAACCCCTCTGAGAACACTGAAGCTTTCTTT. It specifies CASSNPSENTEAFF.

This clone was found a few times. This CDR3 is CASSYSHGAGQPQHF. DNA of the CDR3: TGTGCCAGCAGTTACTCGCACGGGGCGGGTCAGCCCCAGCATTTT. The chain joins TRBV2 to TRBJ1-5; possible D gene TRBD1, 5 bases. The germline V gene has CDR1 SNHLY and CDR2 FYNNEI. There are 15 residues in the CDR3. The V and J ends lost 5 bases and 6 bases respectively, with 17 bases between them.

This clone was counted between two and nine times. This sequence joins TRBV2 and TRBJ2-2; 8 bases agree with TRBD1. V gave up 7 bases and J gave up 4 bases; unmatched junction bases: 5. This CDR3 has 14 residues. Germline V CDR1 and CDR2: SNHLY, FYNNEI. The CDR3: CASNDRGGTGELFF. The DNA of the CDR3 is TGTGCCAGCAACGACAGGGGAGGCACCGGGGAGCTGTTTTTT.

The J gene is TRBJ2-5, the V gene TRBV6-1; D gene ambiguous. V lost 2 bases and J lost 0, with 10 bases in between. Germline V gene lookup returns CDR1 MNHNS and CDR2 SASEGT. This CDR3 contains 15 residues. The CDR3 DNA reads TGTGCCAGCAGTGAATCCCGAGCGTACCAAGAGACCCAGTACTTC. It encodes CASSESRAYQETQYF.

Note on this clone: Germline is not matched at one junction end, which may reflect a read error. This sample also contains other DNA sequences that code for the same CDR3. The chain links TRBV11-2 to TRBJ1-1, with 7 bases that match TRBD1. The CDR3 covers 16 residues. The V gene's germline CDR1 is SGHAT and CDR2 FQNNGV. CDR3 protein: CASSLDRVLGGQEAFF. CDR3 coding DNA: TGTGCCAGCAGCTTAGATCGGGTGTTAGGGGGCCAAGAAGCTTTCTTC.

This clone was recorded a few times. The genes are TRBV2 and TRBJ1-5; tentatively, D is TRBD1 (6 bases). V shed 5 bases and J shed 3 bases, with 14 bases lying between them. Germline CDR1 and CDR2: SNHLY and FYNNEI. The CDR3 sequence is 15 residues long. As DNA, the CDR3 is TGTGCCAGCAGTCCGCTGACAGGTAACAATCAGCCCCAGCATTTT. This gives the protein CASSPLTGNNQPQHF.

This clone was detected only a few times. The V and J genes are TRBV28 and TRBJ2-7; 9 nucleotides align to TRBD2. V lost 10 bases to trimming and J lost 4 bases; unmatched junction nucleotides: 8. CDR1 is MDHEN, CDR2 SYDVKM, per germline. The CDR3 sequence is 13 residues long. The CDR3 reads CATNSGRRYEQYF. The CDR3 DNA reads as TGTGCCACTAATAGCGGGAGAAGGTACGAGCAGTACTTC.

This clone occurred many times. This chain links TRBV19 with TRBJ1-3; no clear D. Germline V lookup: CDR1 LNHDA, CDR2 SQIVND (reference sequence). V lost 2 bases, J lost 1 base, and 9 bases lay in between. The CDR3 spans 15 residues. CDR3 DNA: TGTGCCAGTAGTATACCAGCCAGTTCTGGAAACACCATATATTTT. Translated, it gives CASSIPASSGNTIYF.